This TCR beta chain is drawn from a study of blood T cell repertoires in COVID-19. Study-level background: Material from acute and convalescent COVID-19 was sourced from the United States, Italy and Spain. PBMCs, B-cell-depleted T cells, or T cells provided the cDNA or gDNA that made up the material.

The CDR3 extends over 13 amino acids. Germline lookup yields CDR1 MGHRA and CDR2 YSYEKL. Between the trimmed V and J ends, which lost 3 bases and 3 bases, there was a span of 9 bases. Authors' processing steps: Counts of nucleated cells, estimated from reference gene primer amplification, were obtained. Data came from immunoSEQ multiplex PCR; TCRdb stores just in-frame clones and leaves some out. V and J calls plus clone size are reproduced from that table; the DNA served to infer D and trimming. The repertoire holds about 100,000 clones, around 85% seen once, with 9.5% to 15% in the top ten. Sequencing was done on a sample of peripheral blood. This receptor was identified in a human donor in a cohort sampled during active COVID-19. This sequence joins TRBV4-1 and TRBJ2-7; D unresolved. In DNA, the CDR3 is TGCGCCAGCAGCCATCTATCCAACTACGAGCAGTACTTC. It codes for CASSHLSNYEQYF.